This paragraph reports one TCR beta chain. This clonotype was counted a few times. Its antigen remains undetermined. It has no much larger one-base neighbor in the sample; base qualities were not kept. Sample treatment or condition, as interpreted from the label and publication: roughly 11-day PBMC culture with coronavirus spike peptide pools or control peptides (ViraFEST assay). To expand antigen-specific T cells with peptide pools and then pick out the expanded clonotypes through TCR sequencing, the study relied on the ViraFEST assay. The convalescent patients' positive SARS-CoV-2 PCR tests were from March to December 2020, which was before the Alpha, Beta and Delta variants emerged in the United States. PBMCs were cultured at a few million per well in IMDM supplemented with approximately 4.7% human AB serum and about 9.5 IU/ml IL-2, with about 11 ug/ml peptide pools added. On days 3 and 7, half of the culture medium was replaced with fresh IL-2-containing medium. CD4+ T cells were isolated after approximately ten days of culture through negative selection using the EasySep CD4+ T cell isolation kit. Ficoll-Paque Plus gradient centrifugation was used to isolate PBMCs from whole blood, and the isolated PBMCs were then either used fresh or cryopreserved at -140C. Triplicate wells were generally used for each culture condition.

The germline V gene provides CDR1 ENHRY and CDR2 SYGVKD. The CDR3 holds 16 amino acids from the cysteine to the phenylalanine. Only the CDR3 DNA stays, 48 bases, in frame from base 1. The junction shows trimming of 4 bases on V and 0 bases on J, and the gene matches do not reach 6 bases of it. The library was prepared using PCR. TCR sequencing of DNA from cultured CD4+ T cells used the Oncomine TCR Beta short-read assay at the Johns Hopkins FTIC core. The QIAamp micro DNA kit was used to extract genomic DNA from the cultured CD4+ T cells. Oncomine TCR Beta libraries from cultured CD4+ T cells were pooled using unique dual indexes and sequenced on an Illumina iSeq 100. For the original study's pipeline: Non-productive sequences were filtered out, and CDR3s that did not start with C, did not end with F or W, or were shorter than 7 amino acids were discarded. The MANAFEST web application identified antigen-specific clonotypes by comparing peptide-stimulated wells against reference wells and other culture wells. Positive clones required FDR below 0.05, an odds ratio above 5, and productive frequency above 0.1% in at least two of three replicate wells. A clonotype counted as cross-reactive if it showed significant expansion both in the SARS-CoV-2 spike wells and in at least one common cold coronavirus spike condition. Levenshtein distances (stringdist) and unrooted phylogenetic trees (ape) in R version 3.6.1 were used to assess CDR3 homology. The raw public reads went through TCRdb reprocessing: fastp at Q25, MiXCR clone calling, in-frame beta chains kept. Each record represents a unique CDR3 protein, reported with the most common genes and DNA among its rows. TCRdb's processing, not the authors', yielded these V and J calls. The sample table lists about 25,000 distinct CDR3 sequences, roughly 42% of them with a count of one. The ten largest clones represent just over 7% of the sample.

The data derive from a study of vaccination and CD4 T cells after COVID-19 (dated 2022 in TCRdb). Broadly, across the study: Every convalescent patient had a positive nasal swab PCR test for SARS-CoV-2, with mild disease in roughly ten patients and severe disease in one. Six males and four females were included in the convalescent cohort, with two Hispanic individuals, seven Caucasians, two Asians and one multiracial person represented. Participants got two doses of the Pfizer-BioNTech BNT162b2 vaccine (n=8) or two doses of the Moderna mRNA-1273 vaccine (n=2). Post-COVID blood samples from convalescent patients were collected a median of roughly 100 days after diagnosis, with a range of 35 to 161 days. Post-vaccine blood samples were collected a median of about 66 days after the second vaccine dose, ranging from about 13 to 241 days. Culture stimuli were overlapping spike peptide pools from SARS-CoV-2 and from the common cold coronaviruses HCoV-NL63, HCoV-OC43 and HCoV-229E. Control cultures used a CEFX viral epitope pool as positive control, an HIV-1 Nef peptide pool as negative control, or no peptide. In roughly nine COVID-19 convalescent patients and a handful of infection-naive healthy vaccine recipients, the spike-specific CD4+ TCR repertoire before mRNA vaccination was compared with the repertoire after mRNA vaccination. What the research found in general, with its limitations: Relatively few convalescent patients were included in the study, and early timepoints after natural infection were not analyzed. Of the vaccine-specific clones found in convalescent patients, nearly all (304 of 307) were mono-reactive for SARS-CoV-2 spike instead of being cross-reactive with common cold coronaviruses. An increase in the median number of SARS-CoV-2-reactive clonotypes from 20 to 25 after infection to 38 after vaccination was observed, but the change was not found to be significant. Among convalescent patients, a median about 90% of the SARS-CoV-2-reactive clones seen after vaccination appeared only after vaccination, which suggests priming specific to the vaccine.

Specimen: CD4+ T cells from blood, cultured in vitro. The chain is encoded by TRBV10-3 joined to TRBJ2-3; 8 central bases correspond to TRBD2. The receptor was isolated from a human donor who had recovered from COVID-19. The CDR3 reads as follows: CAISGHLAGSTDTQYF. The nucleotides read TGTGCCATCAGTGGACATTTAGCGGGAAGCACAGATACGCAGTATTTT.